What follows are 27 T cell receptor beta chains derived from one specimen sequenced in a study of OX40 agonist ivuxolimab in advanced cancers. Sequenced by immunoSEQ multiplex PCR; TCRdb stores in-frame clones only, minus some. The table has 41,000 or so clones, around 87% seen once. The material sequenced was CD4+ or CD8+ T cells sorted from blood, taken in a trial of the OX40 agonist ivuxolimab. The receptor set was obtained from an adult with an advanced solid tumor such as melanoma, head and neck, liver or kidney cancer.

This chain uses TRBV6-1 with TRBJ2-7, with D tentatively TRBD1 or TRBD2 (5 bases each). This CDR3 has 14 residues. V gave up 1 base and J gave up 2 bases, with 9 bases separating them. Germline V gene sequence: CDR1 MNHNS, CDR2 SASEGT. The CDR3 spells CASSEGDRPYEQYF. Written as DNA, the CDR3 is TGTGCCAGCAGTGAAGGGGACCGACCCTACGAGCAGTACTTC.

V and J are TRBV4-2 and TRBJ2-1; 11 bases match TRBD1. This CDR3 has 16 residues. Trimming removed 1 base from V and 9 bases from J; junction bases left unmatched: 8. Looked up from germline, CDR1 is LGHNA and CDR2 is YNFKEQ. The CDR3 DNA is TGTGCCAGCAGCCAAGTGGGGACAGGGGGGGATCCTGAGCAGTTCTTC. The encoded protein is CASSQVGTGGDPEQFF.

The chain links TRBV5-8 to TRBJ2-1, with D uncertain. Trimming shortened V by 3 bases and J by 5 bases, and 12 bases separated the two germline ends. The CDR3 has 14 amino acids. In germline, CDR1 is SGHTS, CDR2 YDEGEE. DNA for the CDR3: TGTGCCAGCAGCTATAGGCAGATCAACAATGAGCAGTTCTTC. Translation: CASSYRQINNEQFF.

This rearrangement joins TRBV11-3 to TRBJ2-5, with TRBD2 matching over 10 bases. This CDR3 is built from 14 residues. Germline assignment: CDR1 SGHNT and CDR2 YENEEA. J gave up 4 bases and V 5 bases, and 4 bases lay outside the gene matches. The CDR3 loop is CASSKRGGGETQYF. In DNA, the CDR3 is TGTGCCAGCAGCAAGCGGGGGGGAGGAGAGACCCAGTACTTC.

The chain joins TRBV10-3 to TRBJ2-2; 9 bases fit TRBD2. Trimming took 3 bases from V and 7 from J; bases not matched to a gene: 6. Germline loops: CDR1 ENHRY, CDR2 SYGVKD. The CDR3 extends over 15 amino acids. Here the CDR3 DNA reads TGTGCCATCAGTGATATTAGCGGGAGCGTCGGGGAGCTGTTTTTT. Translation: CAISDISGSVGELFF.

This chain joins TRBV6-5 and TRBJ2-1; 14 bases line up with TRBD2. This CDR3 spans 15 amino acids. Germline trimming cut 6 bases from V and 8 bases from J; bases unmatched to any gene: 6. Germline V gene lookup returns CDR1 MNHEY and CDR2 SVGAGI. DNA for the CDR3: TGTGCCAGCAGAGCCGGGACTAGCGGGAGCTATGAGCAGTTCTTC. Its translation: CASRAGTSGSYEQFF.

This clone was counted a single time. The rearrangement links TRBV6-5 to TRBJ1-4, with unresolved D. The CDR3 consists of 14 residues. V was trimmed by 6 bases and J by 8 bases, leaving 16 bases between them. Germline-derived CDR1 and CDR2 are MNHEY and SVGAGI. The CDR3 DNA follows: TGTGCCAGCAGATCCTGGGGTTATCGGGAAAAACTGTTTTTT. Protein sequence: CASRSWGYREKLFF.

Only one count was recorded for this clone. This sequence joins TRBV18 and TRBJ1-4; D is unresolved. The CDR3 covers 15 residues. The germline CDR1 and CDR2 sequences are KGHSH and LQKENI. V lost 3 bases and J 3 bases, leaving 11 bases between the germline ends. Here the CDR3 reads CASSPGRAPNEKLFF. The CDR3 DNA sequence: TGTGCCAGCTCACCCGGCCGGGCCCCTAATGAAAAACTGTTTTTT.

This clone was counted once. CDR3 nucleotides: TGTGCCAGCCAGAGATTGGGGACTATCATATACGAGCAGTACTTC. Its translation is CASQRLGTIIYEQYF. The V and J genes are TRBV28 and TRBJ2-7; 7 bases align to TRBD2. This CDR3 comprises 15 residues. CDR1 is MDHEN, CDR2 SYDVKM, per germline. Losses at the gene ends were 8 bases for V and 4 bases for J; bases not matched to a gene: 14.

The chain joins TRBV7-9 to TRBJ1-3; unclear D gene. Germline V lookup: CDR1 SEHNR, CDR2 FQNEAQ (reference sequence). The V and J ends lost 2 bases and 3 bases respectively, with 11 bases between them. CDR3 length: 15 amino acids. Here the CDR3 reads CASSLSPADGNTIYF. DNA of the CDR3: TGTGCCAGCAGCTTATCCCCGGCGGATGGAAACACCATATATTTT.

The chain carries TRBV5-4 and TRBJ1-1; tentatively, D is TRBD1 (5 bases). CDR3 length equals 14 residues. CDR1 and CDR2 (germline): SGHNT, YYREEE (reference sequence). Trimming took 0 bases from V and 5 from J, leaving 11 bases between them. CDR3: CASSLEQDRTEAFF. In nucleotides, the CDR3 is TGTGCCAGCAGCTTGGAACAGGATCGGACTGAAGCTTTCTTT.

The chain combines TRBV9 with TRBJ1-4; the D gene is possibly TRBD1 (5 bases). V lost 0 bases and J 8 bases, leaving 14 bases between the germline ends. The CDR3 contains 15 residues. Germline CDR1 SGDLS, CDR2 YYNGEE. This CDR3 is CASSVEGNLWEKLFF. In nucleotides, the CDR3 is TGTGCCAGCAGCGTAGAGGGGAACCTTTGGGAAAAACTGTTTTTT.

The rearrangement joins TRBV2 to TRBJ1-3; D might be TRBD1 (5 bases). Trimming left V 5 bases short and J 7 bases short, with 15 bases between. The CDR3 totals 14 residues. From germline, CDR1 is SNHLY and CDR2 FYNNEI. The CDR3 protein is CASSPQGWVNTIYF. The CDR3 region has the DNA TGTGCCAGCAGTCCTCAGGGATGGGTCAACACCATATATTTT. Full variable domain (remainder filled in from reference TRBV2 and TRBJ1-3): EPEVTQTPSHQVTQMGQEVILRCVPISNHLYFYWYRQILGQKVEFLVSFYNNEISEKSEIFDDQFSVERPDGSNFTLKIRSTKLEDSAMYFCASSPQGWVNTIYFGEGSWLTVV.

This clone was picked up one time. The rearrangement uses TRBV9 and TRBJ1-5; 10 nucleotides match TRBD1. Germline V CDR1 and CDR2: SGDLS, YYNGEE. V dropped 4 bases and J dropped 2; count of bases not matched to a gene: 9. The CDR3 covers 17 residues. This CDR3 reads CASSIGTGAGGNQPQHF. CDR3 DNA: TGTGCCAGCAGCATCGGGACAGGGGCGGGTGGCAATCAGCCCCAGCATTTT.

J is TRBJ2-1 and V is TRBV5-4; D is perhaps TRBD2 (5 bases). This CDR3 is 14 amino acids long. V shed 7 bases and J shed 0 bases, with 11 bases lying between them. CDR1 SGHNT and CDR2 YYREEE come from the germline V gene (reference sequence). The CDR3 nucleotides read TGTGCCAGCCAGAGGACTCACTCCTACAATGAGCAGTTCTTC. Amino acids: CASQRTHSYNEQFF.

The CDR3 region is CASSYGNGYTF. The CDR3 DNA sequence: TGTGCCAGCAGTTACGGTAATGGCTACACCTTC. The rearrangement links TRBV6-5 to TRBJ1-2; no firm D call. Trimming removed 2 bases at V and 6 bases at J, with 4 bases between. Per germline, CDR1 MNHEY and CDR2 SVGAGI. CDR3 size: 11 residues.

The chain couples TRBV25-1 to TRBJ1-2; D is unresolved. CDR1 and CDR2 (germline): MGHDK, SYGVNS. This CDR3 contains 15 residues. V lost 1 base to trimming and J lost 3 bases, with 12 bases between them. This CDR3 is CASSESGPGHYGYTF. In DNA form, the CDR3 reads TGTGCCAGCAGTGAATCCGGGCCGGGTCACTATGGCTACACCTTC.

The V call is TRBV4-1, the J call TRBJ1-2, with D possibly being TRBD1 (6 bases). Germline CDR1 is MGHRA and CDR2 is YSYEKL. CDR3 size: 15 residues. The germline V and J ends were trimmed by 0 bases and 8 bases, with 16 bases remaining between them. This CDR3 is CASSQEGQGSLGYTF. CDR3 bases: TGCGCCAGCAGCCAAGAGGGGCAGGGGTCGCTCGGCTACACCTTC.

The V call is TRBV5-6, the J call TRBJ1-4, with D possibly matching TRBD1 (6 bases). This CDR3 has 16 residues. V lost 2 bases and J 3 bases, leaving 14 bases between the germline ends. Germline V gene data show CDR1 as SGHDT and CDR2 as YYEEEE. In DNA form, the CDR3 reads TGTGCCAGCAGCTTTCGGGGGGCGAAAGCTAATGAAAAACTGTTTTTT. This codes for CASSFRGAKANEKLFF. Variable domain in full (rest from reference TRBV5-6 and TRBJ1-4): DAGVTQSPTHLIKTRGQQVTLRCSPKSGHDTVSWYQQALGQGPQFIFQYYEEEERQRGNFPDRFSGHQFPNYSSELNVNALLLGDSALYLCASSFRGAKANEKLFFGSGTQLSVL.

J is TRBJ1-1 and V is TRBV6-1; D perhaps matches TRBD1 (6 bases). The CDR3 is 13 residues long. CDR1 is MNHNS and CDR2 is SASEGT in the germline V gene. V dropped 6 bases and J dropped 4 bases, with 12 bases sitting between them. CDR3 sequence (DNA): TGTGCCAGCAGGCAGGGGAAGATCACTGAAGCTTTCTTT. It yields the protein CASRQGKITEAFF.

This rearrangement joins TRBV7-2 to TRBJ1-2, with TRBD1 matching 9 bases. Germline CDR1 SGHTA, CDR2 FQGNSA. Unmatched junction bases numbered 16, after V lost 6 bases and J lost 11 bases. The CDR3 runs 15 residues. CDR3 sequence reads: CASRPVDRGTMRYTF. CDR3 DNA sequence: TGTGCCAGCAGACCGGTGGACAGGGGTACTATGAGGTACACCTTC. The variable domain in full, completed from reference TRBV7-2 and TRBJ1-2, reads GAGVSQSPSNKVTEKGKDVELRCDPISGHTALYWYRQSLGQGLEFLIYFQGNSAPDKSGLPSDRFSAERTGGSVSTLTIQRTQQEDSAVYLCASRPVDRGTMRYTFGSGTRLTVV.

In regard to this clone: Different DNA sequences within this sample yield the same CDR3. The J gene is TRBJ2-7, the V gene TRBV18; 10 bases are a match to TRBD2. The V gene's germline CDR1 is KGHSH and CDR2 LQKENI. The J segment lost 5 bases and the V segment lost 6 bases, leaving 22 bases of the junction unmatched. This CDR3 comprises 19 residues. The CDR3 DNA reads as TGTGCCAGCTCGCCAGTCGGCAGGGTAAGCGGGAGGGGTCTTGACGAGCAGTACTTC. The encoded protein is CASSPVGRVSGRGLDEQYF.

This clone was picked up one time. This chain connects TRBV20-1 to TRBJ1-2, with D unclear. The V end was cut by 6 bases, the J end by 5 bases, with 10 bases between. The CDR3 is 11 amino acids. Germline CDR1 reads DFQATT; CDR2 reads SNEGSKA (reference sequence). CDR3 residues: CSAIERYGYTF. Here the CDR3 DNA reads TGCAGTGCAATCGAGAGATATGGCTACACCTTC.

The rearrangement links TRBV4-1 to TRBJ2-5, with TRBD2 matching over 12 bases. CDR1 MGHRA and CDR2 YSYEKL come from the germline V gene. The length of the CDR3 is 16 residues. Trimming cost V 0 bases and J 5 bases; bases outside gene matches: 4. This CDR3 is CASSQDLAGGGETQYF. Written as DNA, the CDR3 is TGCGCCAGCAGCCAAGACCTAGCGGGAGGGGGGGAGACCCAGTACTTC.

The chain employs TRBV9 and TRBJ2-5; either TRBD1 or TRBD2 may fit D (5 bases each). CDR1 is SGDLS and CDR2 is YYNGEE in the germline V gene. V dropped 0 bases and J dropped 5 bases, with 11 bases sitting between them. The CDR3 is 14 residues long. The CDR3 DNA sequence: TGTGCCAGCAGCGTAGGGCCCCGGGACGAGACCCAGTACTTC. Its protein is CASSVGPRDETQYF.

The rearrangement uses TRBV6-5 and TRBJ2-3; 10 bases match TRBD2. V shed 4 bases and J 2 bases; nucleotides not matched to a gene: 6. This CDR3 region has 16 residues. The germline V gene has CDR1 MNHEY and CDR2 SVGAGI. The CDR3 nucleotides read TGTGCCAGCAGTTGGACTAGCGGCTTTCACACAGATACGCAGTATTTT. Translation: CASSWTSGFHTDTQYF.

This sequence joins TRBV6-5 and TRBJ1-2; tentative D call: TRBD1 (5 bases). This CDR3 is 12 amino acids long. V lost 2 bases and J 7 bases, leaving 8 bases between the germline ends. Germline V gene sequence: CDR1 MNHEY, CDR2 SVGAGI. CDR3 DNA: TGTGCCAGCAGTTACGGGGGGACTGGCTACACCTTC. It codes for CASSYGGTGYTF.